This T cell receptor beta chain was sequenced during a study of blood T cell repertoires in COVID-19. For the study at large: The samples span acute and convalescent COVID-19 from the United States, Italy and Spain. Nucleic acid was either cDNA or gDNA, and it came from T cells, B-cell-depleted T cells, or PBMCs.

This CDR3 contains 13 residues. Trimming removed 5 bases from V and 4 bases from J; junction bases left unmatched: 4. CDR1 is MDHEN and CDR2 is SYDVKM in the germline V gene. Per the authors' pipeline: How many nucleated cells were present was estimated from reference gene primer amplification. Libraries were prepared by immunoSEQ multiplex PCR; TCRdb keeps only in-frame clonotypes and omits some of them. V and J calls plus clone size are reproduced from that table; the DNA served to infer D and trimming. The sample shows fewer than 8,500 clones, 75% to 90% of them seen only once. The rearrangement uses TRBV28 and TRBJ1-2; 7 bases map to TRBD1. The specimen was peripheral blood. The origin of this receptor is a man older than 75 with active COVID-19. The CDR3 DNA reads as TGTGCCAGCAGTCAGACAGGGCGCTATGGCTACACCTTC. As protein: CASSQTGRYGYTF.